The rows below give T cell receptor beta chains drawn from one sample of a study of blood T cell repertoires in COVID-19. The assay was immunoSEQ multiplex PCR, and TCRdb's table has in-frame clones only and misses some. The sample yields fewer than 300,000 clones, approximately 91% seen once. The sample comprised PBMCs or T cells enriched from blood (not recorded which). Receptors originate from a woman between 35 and 50 years old with acute COVID-19. CDR3s include the opening cysteine and the closing phenylalanine or tryptophan. D genes are given only for firm matches. Not every row has a clone size; where given, it reads once, few, many or a size class.

>TRBV19|NA|NA|TRBJ1-1
TGTGCCAGTAGCGAGGGAACAACTGAAGCTTTCTTT
CASSEGTTEAFF
>TRBV3-1/TRBV3-2|NA|NA|TRBJ2-3
TGTGCCAGCAGCCGAGGACAGACCACAGATACGCAGTATTTT
CASSRGQTTDTQYF
>TRBV7-9|once|TRBD1|TRBJ1-1
TGTGCCAGCAGCCCGAGGGACAGAGATGTTAAGAACACTGAAGCTTTCTTT
CASSPRDRDVKNTEAFF
>TRBV7-9|NA|TRBD2|TRBJ2-1
TGTGCCAGCAGCTTGAGCGGGGGCTCCTACAATGAGCAGTTCTTC
CASSLSGGSYNEQFF
>TRBV2|NA|NA|TRBJ1-3
TGTGCCAGCAGTGTGGAGACGGGCTCTGGAAACACCATATATTTT
CASSVETGSGNTIYF
>TRBV15|NA|TRBD2|TRBJ2-7
TGTGCCACCAGCAGAGACCCTAGCGGGAGGTACGAGCAGTACTTC
CATSRDPSGRYEQYF
>TRBV27|once|NA|TRBJ1-6
TGTGCCAGCAGTTGGGCTAAGACTAATTCACCCCTCCACTTT
CASSWAKTNSPLHF
>TRBV7-2|NA|NA|TRBJ2-2
TGTGCCAGCAGCTTAGAATCCGGGACCGGGGAGCTGTTTTTT
CASSLESGTGELFF
>TRBV7-6|NA|TRBD1|TRBJ1-1
TGTGCCAGCAGCTTAGCGAGTGGCAGGGGGCTCGCTGAAGCTTTCTTT
CASSLASGRGLAEAFF
>TRBV7-9|NA|NA|TRBJ1-1
TGTGCCAGCAGCTATGCGGTTGGCACTGAAGCTTTCTTT
CASSYAVGTEAFF
>TRBV28|NA|TRBD1|TRBJ1-6
TGTGCCAGCAGTGCGGGACAGGGACGGCGATCCTATAATTCACCCCTCCACTTT
CASSAGQGRRSYNSPLHF
>TRBV5-4|NA|TRBD2|TRBJ2-1
TGTGCCAGCAGCTCGGGACTAGCGGTCAATGAGCAGTTCTTC
CASSSGLAVNEQFF
>TRBV5-4|NA|NA|TRBJ1-1
TGTGCCAGCAGCTTTTCGCCGGGTGCTGAAGCTTTCTTT
CASSFSPGAEAFF
>TRBV28|NA|TRBD1|TRBJ2-5
TGTGCCAGCACTAAATCGGGACAGGGGGCTCGGGGGACCCAGTACTTC
CASTKSGQGARGTQYF
>TRBV6-5|NA|TRBD1|TRBJ1-5
TGTGCCAGCACCCCAGAAACAGGGGGGAATCAGCCCCAGCATTTT
CASTPETGGNQPQHF
>TRBV9|NA|NA|TRBJ1-6
TGTGCCAGCAGCGTAGATGAGGATTCACCCCTCCACTTT
CASSVDEDSPLHF
>TRBV2|NA|NA|TRBJ1-1
TGTGCCAGCAGTACTGGAGTGTGGCGCACTGAAGCTTTCTTT
CASSTGVWRTEAFF
>TRBV9|NA|NA|TRBJ1-4
TGTGCCAGCAGCGTAGGCGGTGCAACTAATGAAAAACTGTTTTTT
CASSVGGATNEKLFF
>TRBV28|NA|NA|TRBJ1-2
TGTGCCAGCAGTTTTGGGGGGGCTATAAACTATGGCTACACCTTC
CASSFGGAINYGYTF
>TRBV11-2|once|NA|TRBJ1-1
TGTGCCAGCAGCTTCCGGGGGTACCCGACCGGGAACACTGAAGCTTTCTTT
CASSFRGYPTGNTEAFF
>TRBV4-3|NA|NA|TRBJ2-1
TGCGCCAGCAGCCAAGCGTGGCAGGAGCAGTTCTTC
CASSQAWQEQFF
>TRBV5-3|NA|TRBD2|TRBJ2-1
TGTGCCAGAAGCGAGGTAGCGGGGGGACACAATGAGCAGTTCTTC
CARSEVAGGHNEQFF
>TRBV5-1|NA|TRBD2|TRBJ2-3
TGCGCCAGCAGCTTTATAGCGGGACCTAGAGATACGCAGTATTTT
CASSFIAGPRDTQYF
>TRBV6-5|NA|NA|TRBJ2-2
TGTGCCAGCAGACCTCACAGGGATCTCGGGGAGCTGTTTTTT
CASRPHRDLGELFF
>TRBV27|NA|NA|TRBJ2-7
TGTGCCAGCAGTCAGTTTTTTGGTTACGAGCAGTACTTC
CASSQFFGYEQYF
>TRBV19|NA|TRBD1|TRBJ1-4
TGTGCCAGTAGTATCGGCAGGGGGAATGAAAAACTGTTTTTT
CASSIGRGNEKLFF
>TRBV4-1|NA|NA|TRBJ1-5
TGCGCCAGCAGCCAAGACGGCAGGGCCAAAAATCAGCCCCAGCATTTT
CASSQDGRAKNQPQHF